The clone carrying this TCR beta chain has at least ten counts. What it binds is unknown. The data belong to a study of T-cell memory formation after mild COVID-19. There are 16 residues in the CDR3. CDR1 and CDR2 (germline): SGHTA, FQGNSA. The V end lost 1 base, the J end lost 6 bases, and 17 bases lay between the germline ends. Regarding the study as a whole: Clones which contracted sat mainly in CM and EM if CD4+, and in EMRA if CD8+.

TCRdb itself ran the 5' RACE reads through MiXCR, one entry per CDR3 protein. The repertoire holds 90,000 to 120,000 distinct CDR3 sequences, with 11% as singletons. The sequenced sample consisted of PBMCs or a T cell subset sorted from them (not recorded which). This TCR was sampled from a man between 18 and 29 years old who had mild COVID-19 (a few samples of this study predate the infection). Cell type and time point are not known. The chain carries TRBV7-2 and TRBJ2-3; the D gene could be TRBD1 or TRBD2 (6 bases each). The CDR3 DNA follows: TGTGCCAGCAGCTTAGTAAGGGCGCTAGGGGGGGATACGCAGTATTTT. Its translation is CASSLVRALGGDTQYF.